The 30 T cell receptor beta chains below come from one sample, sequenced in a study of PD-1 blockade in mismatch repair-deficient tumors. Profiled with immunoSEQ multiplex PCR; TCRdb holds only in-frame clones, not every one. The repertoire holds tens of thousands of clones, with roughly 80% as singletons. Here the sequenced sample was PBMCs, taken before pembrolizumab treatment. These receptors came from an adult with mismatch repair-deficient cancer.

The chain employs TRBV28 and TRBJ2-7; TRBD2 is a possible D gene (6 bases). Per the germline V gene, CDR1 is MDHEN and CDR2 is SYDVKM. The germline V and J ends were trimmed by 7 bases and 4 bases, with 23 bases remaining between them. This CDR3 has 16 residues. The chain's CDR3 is CASKGTPGAQEYEQYF. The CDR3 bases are TGTGCCAGCAAAGGAACCCCGGGAGCACAGGAATACGAGCAGTACTTC.

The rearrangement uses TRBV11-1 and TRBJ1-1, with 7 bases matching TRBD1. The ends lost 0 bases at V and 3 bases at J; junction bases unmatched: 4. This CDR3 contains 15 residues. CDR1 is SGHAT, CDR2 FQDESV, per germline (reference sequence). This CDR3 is CASSLAEGTDTEAFF. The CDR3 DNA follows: TGTGCCAGCAGCTTAGCGGAGGGGACAGACACTGAAGCTTTCTTT. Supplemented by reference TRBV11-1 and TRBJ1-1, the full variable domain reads EAEVAQSPRYKITEKSQAVAFWCDPISGHATLYWYRQILGQGPELLVQFQDESVVDDSQLPKDRFSAERLKGVDSTLKIQPAELGDSAMYLCASSLAEGTDTEAFFGQGTRLTVV.

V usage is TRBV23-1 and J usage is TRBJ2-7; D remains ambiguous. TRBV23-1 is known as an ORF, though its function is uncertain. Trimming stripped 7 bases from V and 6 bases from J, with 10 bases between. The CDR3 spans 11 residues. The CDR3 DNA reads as TGCGCCAGCATTAGACACGGCGAGCAGTACTTC. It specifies CASIRHGEQYF.

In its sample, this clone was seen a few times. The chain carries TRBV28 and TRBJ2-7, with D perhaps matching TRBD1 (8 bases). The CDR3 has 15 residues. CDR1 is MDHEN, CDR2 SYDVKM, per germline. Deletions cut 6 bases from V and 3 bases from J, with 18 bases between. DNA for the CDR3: TGTGCCAGCAGGCCCCGGACAGGGAGGGTCTACGAGCAGTACTTC. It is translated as CASRPRTGRVYEQYF. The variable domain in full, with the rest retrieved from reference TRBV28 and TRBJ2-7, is DVKVTQSSRYLVKRTGEKVFLECVQDMDHENMFWYRQDPGLGLRLIYFSYDVKMKEKGDIPEGYSVSREKKERFSLILESASTNQTSMYLCASRPRTGRVYEQYFGPGTRLTVT.

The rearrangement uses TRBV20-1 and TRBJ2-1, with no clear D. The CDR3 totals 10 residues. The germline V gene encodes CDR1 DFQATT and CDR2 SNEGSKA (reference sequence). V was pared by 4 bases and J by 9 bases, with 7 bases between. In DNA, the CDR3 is TGCAGTGCTATATTCTCTGAGCAGTTCTTC. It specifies CSAIFSEQFF.

The CDR3: CASSGAGFGYGYTF. Written as DNA, the CDR3 is TGTGCCAGCTCAGGTGCGGGTTTCGGCTATGGCTACACCTTC. V and J are TRBV18 and TRBJ1-2, with D hard to call. V was shortened by 5 bases and J by 4 bases, with 14 bases between the two germline ends. Germline assignment: CDR1 KGHSH and CDR2 LQKENI. The CDR3 has 14 residues.

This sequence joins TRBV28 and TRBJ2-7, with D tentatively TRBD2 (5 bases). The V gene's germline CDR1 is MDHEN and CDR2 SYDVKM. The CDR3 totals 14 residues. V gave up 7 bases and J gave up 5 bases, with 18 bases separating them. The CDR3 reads CASTRPGLGDEQYF. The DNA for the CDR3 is TGTGCCAGCACCCGCCCGGGATTAGGCGACGAGCAGTACTTC.

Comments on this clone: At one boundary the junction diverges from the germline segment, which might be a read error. The CDR3 coding sequence is TGTGCCTGGAGTAGGGCTGGACAGGCGTATAATTCGCCCCTCCACTTT. As protein: CAWSRAGQAYNSPLHF. This chain uses TRBV30 with TRBJ1-6; the match to TRBD1 covers 7 bases. The CDR3 covers 16 residues. Germline loops: CDR1 GTSNPN, CDR2 SVGIG (reference sequence).

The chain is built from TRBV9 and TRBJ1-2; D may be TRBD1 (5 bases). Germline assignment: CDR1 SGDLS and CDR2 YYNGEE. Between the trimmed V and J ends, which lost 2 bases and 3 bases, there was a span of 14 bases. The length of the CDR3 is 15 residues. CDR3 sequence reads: CASSVAGFGDYGYTF. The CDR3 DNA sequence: TGTGCCAGCAGCGTGGCAGGGTTTGGGGACTATGGCTACACCTTC.

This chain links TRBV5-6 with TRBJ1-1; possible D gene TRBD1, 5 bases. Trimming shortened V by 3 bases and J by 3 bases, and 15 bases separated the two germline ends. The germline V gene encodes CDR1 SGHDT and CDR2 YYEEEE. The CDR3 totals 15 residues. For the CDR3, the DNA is TGTGCCAGCAGCTGGGGGAGGGTGGGGGACACTGAAGCTTTCTTT. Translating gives CASSWGRVGDTEAFF.

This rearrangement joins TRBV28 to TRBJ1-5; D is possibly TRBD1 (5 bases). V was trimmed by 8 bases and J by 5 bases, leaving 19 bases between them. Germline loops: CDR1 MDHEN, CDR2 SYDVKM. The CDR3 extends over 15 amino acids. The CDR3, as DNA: TGTGCCAGCGCCACTCTGGGGCGCCAGGATCAGCCCCAGCATTTT. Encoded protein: CASATLGRQDQPQHF.

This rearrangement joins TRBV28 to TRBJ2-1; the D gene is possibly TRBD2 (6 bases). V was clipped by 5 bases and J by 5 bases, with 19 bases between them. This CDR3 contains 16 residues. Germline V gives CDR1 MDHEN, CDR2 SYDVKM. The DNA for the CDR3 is TGTGCCAGCAGTGATCCCGGGACTCCTGTCGACAATGAGCAGTTCTTC. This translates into CASSDPGTPVDNEQFF.

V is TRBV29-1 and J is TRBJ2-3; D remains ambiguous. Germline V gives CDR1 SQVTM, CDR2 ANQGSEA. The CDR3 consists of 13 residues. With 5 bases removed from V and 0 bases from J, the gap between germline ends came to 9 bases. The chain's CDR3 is CSVQGPSTDTQYF. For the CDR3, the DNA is TGCAGCGTTCAAGGTCCTAGCACAGATACGCAGTATTTT.

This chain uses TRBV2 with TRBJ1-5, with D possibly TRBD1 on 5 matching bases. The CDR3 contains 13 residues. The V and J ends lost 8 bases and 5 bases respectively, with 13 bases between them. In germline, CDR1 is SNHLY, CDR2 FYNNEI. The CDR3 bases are TGTGCCAGCTTGTCAGGGTCACATCAGCCCCAGCATTTT. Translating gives CASLSGSHQPQHF.

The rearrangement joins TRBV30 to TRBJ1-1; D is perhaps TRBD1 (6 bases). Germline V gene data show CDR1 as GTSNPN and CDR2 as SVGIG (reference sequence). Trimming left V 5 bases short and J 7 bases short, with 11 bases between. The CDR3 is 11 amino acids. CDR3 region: CAWWDMVEAFF. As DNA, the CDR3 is TGTGCCTGGTGGGACATGGTTGAAGCTTTCTTT.

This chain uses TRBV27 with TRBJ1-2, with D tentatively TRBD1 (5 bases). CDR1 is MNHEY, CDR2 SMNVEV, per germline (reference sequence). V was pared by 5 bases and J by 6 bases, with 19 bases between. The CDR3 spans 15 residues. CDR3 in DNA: TGTGCCAGCAGTCCGTCGACAAGAGGCAGGGATGGCTACACCTTC. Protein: CASSPSTRGRDGYTF.

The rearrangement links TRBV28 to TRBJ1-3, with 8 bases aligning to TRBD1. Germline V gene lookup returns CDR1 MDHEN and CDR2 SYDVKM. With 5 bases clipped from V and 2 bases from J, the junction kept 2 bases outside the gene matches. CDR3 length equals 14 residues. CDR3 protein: CASSPDRAGNTIYF. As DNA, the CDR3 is TGTGCCAGCAGTCCGGACAGGGCTGGAAACACCATATATTTT.

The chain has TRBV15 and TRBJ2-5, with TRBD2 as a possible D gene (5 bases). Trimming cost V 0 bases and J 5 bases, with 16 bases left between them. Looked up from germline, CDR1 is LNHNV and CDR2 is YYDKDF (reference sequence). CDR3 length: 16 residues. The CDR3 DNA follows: TGTGCCACCAGCAGAGATCTGAGGGCTAACTGGGAGACCCAGTACTTC. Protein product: CATSRDLRANWETQYF.

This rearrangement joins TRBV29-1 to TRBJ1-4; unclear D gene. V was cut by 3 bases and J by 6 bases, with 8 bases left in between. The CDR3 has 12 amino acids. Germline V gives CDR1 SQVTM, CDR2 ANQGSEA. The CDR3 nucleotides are TGCAGCGTTGACGGACTTGATGAAAAACTGTTTTTT. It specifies CSVDGLDEKLFF.

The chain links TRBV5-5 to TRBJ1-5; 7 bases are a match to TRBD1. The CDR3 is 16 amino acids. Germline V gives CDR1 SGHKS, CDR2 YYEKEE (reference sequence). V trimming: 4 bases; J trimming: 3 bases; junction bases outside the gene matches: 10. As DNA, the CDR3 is TGTGCCAGCAGCGCGCAACCTACAGGGGACAATCAGCCCCAGCATTTT. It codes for CASSAQPTGDNQPQHF.

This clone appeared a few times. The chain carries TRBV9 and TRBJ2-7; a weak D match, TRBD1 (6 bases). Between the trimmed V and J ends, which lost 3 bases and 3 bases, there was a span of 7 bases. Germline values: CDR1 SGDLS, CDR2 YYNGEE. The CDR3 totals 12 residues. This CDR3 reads CASSETGYEQYF. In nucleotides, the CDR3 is TGTGCCAGCAGCGAGACAGGCTACGAGCAGTACTTC.

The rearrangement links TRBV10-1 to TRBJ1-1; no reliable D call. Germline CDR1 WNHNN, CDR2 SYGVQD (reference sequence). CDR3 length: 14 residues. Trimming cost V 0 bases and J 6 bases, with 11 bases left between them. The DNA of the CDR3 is TGCGCCAGCAGTGAGTCCTCCGGGTCCCCTGAAGCTTTCTTT. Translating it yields CASSESSGSPEAFF.

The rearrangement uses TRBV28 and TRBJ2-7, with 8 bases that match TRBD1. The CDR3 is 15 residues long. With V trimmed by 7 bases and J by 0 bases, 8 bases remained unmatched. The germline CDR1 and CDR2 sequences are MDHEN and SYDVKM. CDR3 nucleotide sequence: TGTGCCAGCACTCAGACAGGGGCCAGCTCCTACGAGCAGTACTTC. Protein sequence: CASTQTGASSYEQYF.

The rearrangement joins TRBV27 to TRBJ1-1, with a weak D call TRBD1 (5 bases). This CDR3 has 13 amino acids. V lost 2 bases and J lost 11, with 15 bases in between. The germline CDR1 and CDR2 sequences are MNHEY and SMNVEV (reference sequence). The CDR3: CASSLAREREAFF. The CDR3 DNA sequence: TGTGCCAGCAGTTTAGCCAGGGAAAGAGAGGCTTTCTTT.

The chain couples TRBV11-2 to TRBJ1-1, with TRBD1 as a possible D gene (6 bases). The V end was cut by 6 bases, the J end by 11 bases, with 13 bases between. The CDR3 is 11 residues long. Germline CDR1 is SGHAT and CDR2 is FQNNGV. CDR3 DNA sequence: TGTGCCAGCAGTTTTACAGGGAACGCTTTCTTT. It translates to CASSFTGNAFF.

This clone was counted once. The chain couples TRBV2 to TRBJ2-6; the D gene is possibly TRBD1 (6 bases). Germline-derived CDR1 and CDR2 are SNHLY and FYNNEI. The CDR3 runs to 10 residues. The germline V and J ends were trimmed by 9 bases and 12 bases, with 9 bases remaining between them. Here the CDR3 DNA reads TGTGCCAGTGGGGGCGGCGTCCTGACTTTC. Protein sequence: CASGGGVLTF.

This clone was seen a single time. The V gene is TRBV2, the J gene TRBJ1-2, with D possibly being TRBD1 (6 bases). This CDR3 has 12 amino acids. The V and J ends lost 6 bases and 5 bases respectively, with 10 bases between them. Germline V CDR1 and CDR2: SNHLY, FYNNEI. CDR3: CASRIGQYGYTF. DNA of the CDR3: TGTGCCAGCAGAATCGGACAGTATGGCTACACCTTC.

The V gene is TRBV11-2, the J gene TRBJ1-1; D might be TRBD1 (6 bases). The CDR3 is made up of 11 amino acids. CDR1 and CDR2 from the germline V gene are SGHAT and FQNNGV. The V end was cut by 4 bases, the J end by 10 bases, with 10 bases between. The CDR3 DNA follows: TGTGCCAGCAGCTCGGGACAATTAGCTTTCTTT. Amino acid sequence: CASSSGQLAFF.

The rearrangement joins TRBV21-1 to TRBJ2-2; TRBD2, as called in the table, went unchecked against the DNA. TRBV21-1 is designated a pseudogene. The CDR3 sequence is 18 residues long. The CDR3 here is CASNQLADLNREPGELFF. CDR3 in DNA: TGTGCCAGCAACCAACTAGCGGACCTCAACAGAGAGCCCGGGGAGCTGTTTTTT.

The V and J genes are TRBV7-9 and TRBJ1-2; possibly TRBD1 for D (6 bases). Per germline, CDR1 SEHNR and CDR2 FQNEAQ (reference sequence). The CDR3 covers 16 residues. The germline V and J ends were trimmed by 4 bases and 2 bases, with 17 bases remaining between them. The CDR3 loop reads CASSSTAGDANYGYTF. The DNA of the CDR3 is TGTGCCAGCAGCTCTACGGCAGGGGACGCGAACTATGGCTACACCTTC.